A single sample is the source of the 9 T cell receptor beta chains below, sequenced in a study of radiotherapy plus CTLA-4 blockade in lung cancer. The data were produced by immunoSEQ multiplex PCR, yet TCRdb's version contains in-frame clones alone and is incomplete. The data show approximately 50,000 clones, approximately 80% seen once. The sequencing used peripheral blood, collected from a patient treated with radiotherapy plus ipilimumab. The receptors were gathered from a human donor with non-small cell lung cancer whose response to radiotherapy plus ipilimumab could not be evaluated.

The chain links TRBV6-6 to TRBJ2-7, with 9 positions matching TRBD1. CDR1 is MNHNY and CDR2 is SVGAGI in the germline V gene (reference sequence). The CDR3 covers 14 residues. V dropped 5 bases and J dropped 4; count of bases not matched to a gene: 6. As DNA, the CDR3 is TGTGCCAGCAGTGGACAGGGGAAACCTTACGAGCAGTACTTC. It codes for CASSGQGKPYEQYF.

This chain uses TRBV15 with TRBJ2-7, with 7 bases matching TRBD1. The V gene end was trimmed by 0 bases and the J gene end by 4 bases; junction bases not matched to a gene: 6. The CDR3 spans 15 residues. Germline lookup yields CDR1 LNHNV and CDR2 YYDKDF (reference sequence). CDR3 sequence (DNA): TGTGCCACCAGCAGAGATAACAGGGGTGGGTACGAGCAGTACTTC. This sequence encodes CATSRDNRGGYEQYF.

V usage is TRBV2 and J usage is TRBJ2-3; 9 positions agree with TRBD2. V lost 3 bases, J lost 2 bases, and 3 bases stayed unmatched. The CDR3 contains 15 residues. CDR1 is SNHLY and CDR2 is FYNNEI in the germline V gene. CDR3 loop: CASSDRLADTDTQYF. The CDR3 DNA reads as TGTGCCAGCAGTGACAGACTAGCGGACACAGATACGCAGTATTTT.

This clone was detected once. V usage is TRBV9 and J usage is TRBJ2-5; 10 positions match TRBD2. Germline CDR1 reads SGDLS; CDR2 reads YYNGEE. The V gene end was trimmed by 7 bases and the J gene end by 5 bases; junction bases not matched to a gene: 8. The CDR3 is 14 residues long. CDR3 coding DNA: TGTGCCAGCGGGGCTAGCGGGAGTGTGGAGACCCAGTACTTC. As protein: CASGASGSVETQYF.

The rearrangement joins TRBV11-2 to TRBJ2-7; D is possibly TRBD2 (7 bases). The CDR3 runs 15 residues. V lost 0 bases and J lost 2, with 11 bases in between. Per germline, CDR1 SGHAT and CDR2 FQNNGV. CDR3 residues: CASSLDTGGPYEQYF. The CDR3 DNA sequence: TGTGCCAGCAGCTTAGATACCGGGGGGCCCTACGAGCAGTACTTC.

This clone was detected a few times. V is TRBV5-1 and J is TRBJ1-2; maybe TRBD1 (5 bases). V was cut by 5 bases and J by 6 bases, with 14 bases left in between. The CDR3 has 13 residues. CDR1 is SGHRS and CDR2 is YFSETQ in the germline V gene. The CDR3 reads CASRRDGGDGYTF. The CDR3 DNA sequence: TGCGCCAGCAGGAGGGACGGAGGGGATGGCTACACCTTC.

V usage is TRBV29-1 and J usage is TRBJ2-1; TRBD2 agrees at 15 bases. There are 16 residues in the CDR3. Germline lookup yields CDR1 SQVTM and CDR2 ANQGSEA. The ends lost 4 bases at V and 6 bases at J; junction bases unmatched: 7. The CDR3 coding sequence is TGCAGCGTTGTCGTTCGGGGACTAGCGGGAGGCAATGAGCAGTTCTTC. Protein: CSVVVRGLAGGNEQFF.

The J gene is TRBJ1-4, the V gene TRBV5-1; tentative D call: TRBD1 (6 bases). CDR3 length equals 17 residues. Deletions cut 5 bases from V and 2 bases from J, with 19 bases between. Germline CDR1 and CDR2: SGHRS and YFSETQ. The chain's CDR3 is CASRKQGVGPTNEKLFF. DNA of the CDR3: TGCGCCAGCAGGAAACAGGGAGTCGGTCCGACTAATGAAAAACTGTTTTTT. The full variable domain, its missing parts supplied by reference TRBV5-1 and TRBJ1-4, is KAGVTQTPRYLIKTRGQQVTLSCSPISGHRSVSWYQQTPGQGLQFLFEYFSETQRNKGNFPGRFSGRQFSNSRSEMNVSTLELGDSALYLCASRKQGVGPTNEKLFFGSGTQLSVL.

This sequence joins TRBV7-9 and TRBJ1-5; D remains unclear. With 1 base removed from V and 0 bases from J, the gap between germline ends came to 10 bases. CDR3 length: 16 residues. Germline lookup yields CDR1 SEHNR and CDR2 FQNEAQ (reference sequence). The CDR3 reads CASSLVGGLSNQPQHF. The CDR3 region has the DNA TGTGCCAGCAGCTTAGTCGGAGGACTTAGCAATCAGCCCCAGCATTTT.